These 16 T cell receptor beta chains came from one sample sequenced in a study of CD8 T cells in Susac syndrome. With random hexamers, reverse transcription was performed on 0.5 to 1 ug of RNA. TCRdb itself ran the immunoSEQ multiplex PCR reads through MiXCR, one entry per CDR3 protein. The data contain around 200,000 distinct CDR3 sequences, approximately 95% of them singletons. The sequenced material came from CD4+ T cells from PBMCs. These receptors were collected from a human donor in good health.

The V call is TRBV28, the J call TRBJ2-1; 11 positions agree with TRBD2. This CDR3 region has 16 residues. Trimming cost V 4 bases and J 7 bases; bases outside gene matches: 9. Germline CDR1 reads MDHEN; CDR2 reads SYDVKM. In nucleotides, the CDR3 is TGTGCCAGCAGTTCCATTACTAGCGGGAGAAAAAATGAGCAGTTCTTC. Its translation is CASSSITSGRKNEQFF. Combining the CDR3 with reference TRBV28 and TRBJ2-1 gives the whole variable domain DVKVTQSSRYLVKRTGEKVFLECVQDMDHENMFWYRQDPGLGLRLIYFSYDVKMKEKGDIPEGYSVSREKKERFSLILESASTNQTSMYLCASSSITSGRKNEQFFGPGTRLTVL.

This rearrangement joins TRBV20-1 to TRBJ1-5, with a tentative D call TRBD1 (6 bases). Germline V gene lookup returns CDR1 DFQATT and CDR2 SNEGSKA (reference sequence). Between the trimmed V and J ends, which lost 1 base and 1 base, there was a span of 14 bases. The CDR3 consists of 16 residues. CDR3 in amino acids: CSARGEGGGSNQPQHF. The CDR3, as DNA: TGCAGTGCTAGAGGCGAGGGAGGGGGAAGCAATCAGCCCCAGCATTTT.

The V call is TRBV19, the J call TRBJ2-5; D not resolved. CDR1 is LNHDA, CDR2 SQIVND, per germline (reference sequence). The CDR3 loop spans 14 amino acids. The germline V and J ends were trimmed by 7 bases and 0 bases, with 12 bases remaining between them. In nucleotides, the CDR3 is TGTGCCAGTACCCCCGGTAGACACCAAGAGACCCAGTACTTC. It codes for CASTPGRHQETQYF.

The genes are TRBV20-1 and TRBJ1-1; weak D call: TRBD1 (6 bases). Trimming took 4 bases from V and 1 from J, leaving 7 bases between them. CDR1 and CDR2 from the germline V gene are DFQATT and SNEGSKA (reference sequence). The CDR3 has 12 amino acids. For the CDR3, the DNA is TGCAGTGCTACAGGGGCGAACACTGAAGCTTTCTTT. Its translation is CSATGANTEAFF.

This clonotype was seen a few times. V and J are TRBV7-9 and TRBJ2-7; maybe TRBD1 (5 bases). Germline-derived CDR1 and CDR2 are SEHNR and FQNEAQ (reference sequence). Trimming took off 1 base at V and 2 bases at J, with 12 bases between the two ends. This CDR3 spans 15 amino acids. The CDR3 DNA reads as TGTGCCAGCAGCTTAGGCCCGGCAGGGACCTACGAGCAGTACGTC. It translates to CASSLGPAGTYEQYV.

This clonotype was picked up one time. This chain's CDR3 is CASSLSLGAGQPQHF. CDR3 sequence (DNA): TGTGCCAGCAGTTTATCCTTGGGTGCGGGGCAGCCCCAGCATTTT. The chain employs TRBV12-3 or TRBV12-4 and TRBJ1-5; D remains ambiguous. The germline V and J ends were trimmed by 2 bases and 7 bases, with 15 bases remaining between them. The CDR3 is made up of 15 amino acids.

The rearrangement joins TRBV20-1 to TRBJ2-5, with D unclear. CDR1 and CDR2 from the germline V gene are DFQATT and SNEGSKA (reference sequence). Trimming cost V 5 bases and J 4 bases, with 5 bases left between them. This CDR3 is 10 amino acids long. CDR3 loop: CSAPIETQYF. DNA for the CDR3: TGCAGTGCTCCCATAGAGACCCAGTACTTC.

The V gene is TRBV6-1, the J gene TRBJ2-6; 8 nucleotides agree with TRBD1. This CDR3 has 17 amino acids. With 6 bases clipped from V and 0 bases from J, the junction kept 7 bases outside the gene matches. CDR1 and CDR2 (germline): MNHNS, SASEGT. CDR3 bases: TGTGCCAGCAGGGAGACAGGGGCGGTCTCTGGGGCCAACGTCCTGACTTTC. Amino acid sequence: CASRETGAVSGANVLTF.

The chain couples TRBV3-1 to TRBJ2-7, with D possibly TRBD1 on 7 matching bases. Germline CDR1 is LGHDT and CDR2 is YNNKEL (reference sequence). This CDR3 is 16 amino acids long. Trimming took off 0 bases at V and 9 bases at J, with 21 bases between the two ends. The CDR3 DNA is TGTGCCAGCAGCCAAGATCGGGGGACAGACCAAACATCGCAGTACTTC. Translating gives CASSQDRGTDQTSQYF.

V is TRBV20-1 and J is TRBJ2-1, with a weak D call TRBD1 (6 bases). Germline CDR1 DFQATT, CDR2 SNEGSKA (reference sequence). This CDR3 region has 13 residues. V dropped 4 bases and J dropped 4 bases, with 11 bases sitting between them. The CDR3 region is CSAKTTGYNEQFF. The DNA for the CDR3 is TGCAGTGCTAAAACGACAGGTTACAATGAGCAGTTCTTC.

CDR3 in amino acids: CASSGRDRKSGAPFDEQYV. The CDR3 coding sequence is TGTGCCAGCAGTGGAAGGGACAGGAAATCAGGTGCGCCCTTTGACGAGCAGTACGTC. V is TRBV6-4 and J is TRBJ2-7, with TRBD1 matching 8 bases. Trimming at V came to 4 bases and at J to 5 bases, leaving 22 bases not matched to a gene. The CDR3 covers 19 residues. In germline, CDR1 is MRHNA, CDR2 SNTAGT.

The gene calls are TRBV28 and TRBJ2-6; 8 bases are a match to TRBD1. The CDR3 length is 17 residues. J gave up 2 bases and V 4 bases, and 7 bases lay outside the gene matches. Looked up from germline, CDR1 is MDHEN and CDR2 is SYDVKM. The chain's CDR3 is CASSSPTGAAGANVLTF. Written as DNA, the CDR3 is TGTGCCAGCAGTTCCCCGACAGGGGCTGCTGGGGCCAACGTCCTGACTTTC.

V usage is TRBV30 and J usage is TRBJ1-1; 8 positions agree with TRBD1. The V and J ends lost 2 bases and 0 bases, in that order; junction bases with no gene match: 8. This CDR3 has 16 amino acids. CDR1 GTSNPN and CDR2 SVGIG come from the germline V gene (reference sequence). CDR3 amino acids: CAWSQGRGRVNTEAFF. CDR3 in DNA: TGTGCCTGGAGTCAAGGCAGGGGGCGAGTGAACACTGAAGCTTTCTTT.

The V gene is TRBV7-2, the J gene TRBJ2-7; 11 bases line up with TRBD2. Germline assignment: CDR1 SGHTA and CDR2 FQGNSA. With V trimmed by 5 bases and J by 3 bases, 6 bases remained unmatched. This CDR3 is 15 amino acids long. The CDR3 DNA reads TGTGCCAGCAGCCAGACTAGCGGGGAGTTCTACGAGCAGTACTTC. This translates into CASSQTSGEFYEQYF. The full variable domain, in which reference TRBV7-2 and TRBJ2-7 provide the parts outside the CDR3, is GAGVSQSPSNKVTEKGKDVELRCDPISGHTALYWYRQSLGQGLEFLIYFQGNSAPDKSGLPSDRFSAERTGGSVSTLTIQRTQQEDSAVYLCASSQTSGEFYEQYFGPGTRLTVT.

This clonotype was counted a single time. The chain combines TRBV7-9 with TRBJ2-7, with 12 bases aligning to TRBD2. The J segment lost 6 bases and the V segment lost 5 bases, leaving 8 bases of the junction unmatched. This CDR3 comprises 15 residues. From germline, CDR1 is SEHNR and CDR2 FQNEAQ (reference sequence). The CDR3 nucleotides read TGTGCCAGCAGCAGACTAGCGGGGGAATTAAGCGAGCAGTACTTC. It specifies CASSRLAGELSEQYF.

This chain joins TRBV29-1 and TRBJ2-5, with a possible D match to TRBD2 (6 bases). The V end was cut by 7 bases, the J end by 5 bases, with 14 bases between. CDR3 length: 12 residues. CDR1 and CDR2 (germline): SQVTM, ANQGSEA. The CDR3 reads CSADAAGETQYF. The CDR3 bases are TGCAGCGCTGACGCGGCGGGGGAGACCCAGTACTTC.